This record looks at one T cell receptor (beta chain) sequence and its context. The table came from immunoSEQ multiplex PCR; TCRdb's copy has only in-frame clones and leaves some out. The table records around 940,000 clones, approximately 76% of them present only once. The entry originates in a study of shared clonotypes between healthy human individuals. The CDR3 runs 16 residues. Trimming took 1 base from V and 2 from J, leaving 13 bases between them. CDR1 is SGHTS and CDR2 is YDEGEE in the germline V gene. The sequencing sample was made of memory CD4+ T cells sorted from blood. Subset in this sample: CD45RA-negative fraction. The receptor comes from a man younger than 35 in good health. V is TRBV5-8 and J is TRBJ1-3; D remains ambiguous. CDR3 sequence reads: CASSLSARWTGNTIYF. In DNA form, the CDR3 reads TGTGCCAGCAGCTTGTCCGCGCGGTGGACTGGAAACACCATATATTTT.